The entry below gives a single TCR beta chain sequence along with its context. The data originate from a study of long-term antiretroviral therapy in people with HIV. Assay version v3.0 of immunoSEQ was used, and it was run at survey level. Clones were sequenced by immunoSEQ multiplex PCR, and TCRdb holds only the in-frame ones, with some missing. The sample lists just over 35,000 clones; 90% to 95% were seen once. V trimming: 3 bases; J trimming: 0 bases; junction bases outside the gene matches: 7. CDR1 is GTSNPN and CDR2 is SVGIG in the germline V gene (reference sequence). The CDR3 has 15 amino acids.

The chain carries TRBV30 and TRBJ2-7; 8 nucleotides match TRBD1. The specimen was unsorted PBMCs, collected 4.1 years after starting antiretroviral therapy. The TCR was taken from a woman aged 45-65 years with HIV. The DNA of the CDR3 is TGTGCCTGGAGGATTGGGACAGGTAGCTCCTACGAGCAGTACTTC. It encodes CAWRIGTGSSYEQYF.